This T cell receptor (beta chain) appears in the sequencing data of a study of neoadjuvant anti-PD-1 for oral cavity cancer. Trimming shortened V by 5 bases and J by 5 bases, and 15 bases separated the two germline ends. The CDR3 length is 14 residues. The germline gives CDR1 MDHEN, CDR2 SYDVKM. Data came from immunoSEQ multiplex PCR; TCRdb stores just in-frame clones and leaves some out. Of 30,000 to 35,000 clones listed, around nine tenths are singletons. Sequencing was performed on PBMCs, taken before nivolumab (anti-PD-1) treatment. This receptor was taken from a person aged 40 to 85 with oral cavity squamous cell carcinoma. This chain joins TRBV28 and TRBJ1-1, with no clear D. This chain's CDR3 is CASSDPRVWTEAFF. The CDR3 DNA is TGTGCCAGCAGTGATCCTAGGGTATGGACTGAAGCTTTCTTT.